This record concerns one T cell receptor (beta chain) sequence. The target of this receptor is not known. No base quality values were provided; no much bigger clone lies one nucleotide off. For CDR1 and CDR2, the germline V gene lists SGDLS and YYNGEE. A distance of 10 bases separates the germline ends of V and J, which lose 3 bases and 2 bases respectively. The CDR3 sequence holds 14 residues, the cysteine and phenylalanine included. The DNA shown is the 42-base CDR3, in frame from base 1. Libraries came from the immunoSEQ multiplex PCR assay. Here the immuneACCESS table is served through TCRdb, limited to in-frame sequences with V and J called. Missing clones are a known gap in these copies; in checked studies unresolved V genes cover under half, and the rest lacks a known reason. In all, the sample holds more than 90,000 clones, and 80% to 95% of those were seen once. The biggest ten clones account for 1.5% of the sample.

The data were taken from a study of T cell changes during pregnancy in multiple sclerosis (dated by TCRdb to the late 2010s). Looking at the study overall: The study looked at changes in the T cell repertoire across pregnancy in women with multiple sclerosis.

The sequencing here drew on peripheral blood, taken in the third trimester of pregnancy. The V and J genes are TRBV9 and TRBJ2-3; TRBD2 might be the D gene, on 6 matching bases. The sequence was collected from a female donor with multiple sclerosis, enrolled in a pregnancy study. The CDR3 protein is CASSASGFTDTQYF. The nucleotide sequence reads TGTGCCAGCAGCGCGAGCGGGTTCACAGATACGCAGTATTTT.